This TCR beta chain was recorded in a study of blood T cell repertoires in COVID-19. Background on the study: The analysed material was cDNA or gDNA that came from T cells, B-cell-depleted T cells, or PBMCs.

This table comes from immunoSEQ multiplex PCR, and its TCRdb copy is limited to in-frame clones, with some not included. Of 200,000 to 250,000 clones in the sample, 70% to 90% are singletons; the top ten hold around 6.6%. This CDR3 comprises 16 residues. Trimming stripped 2 bases from V and 3 bases from J, with 14 bases between. From germline, CDR1 is LGHNA and CDR2 YSLEER. This sequence joins TRBV4-3 and TRBJ2-1; D possibly corresponds to TRBD2 (5 bases). This receptor was identified in a woman aged 30 to 39 with COVID-19, enrolled during active disease. The sample comprised peripheral blood. DNA of the CDR3: TGCGCCAGCAGCCAAAACCTAGCTCGGTTCTACAATGAGCAGTTCTTC. Its protein is CASSQNLARFYNEQFF.